This T cell receptor beta chain was recovered during a study of control samples from healthy donors and cancer patients. This clone showed up just once. Assay used: immunoSEQ multiplex PCR; TCRdb lists only in-frame clones, some missing. This sample has over 150,000 clones, with 94% found just once. The V end lost 1 base, the J end lost 0 bases, and 8 bases lay between the germline ends. This CDR3 is built from 15 residues. In germline, CDR1 is SGHAT, CDR2 FQNNGV. The specimen sequenced was blood. This receptor was identified in a woman under 30 in good health. The rearrangement links TRBV11-2 to TRBJ2-3; maybe TRBD1 (5 bases). The CDR3 region is CASSLGQTSTDTQYF. Written as DNA, the CDR3 is TGTGCCAGCAGCTTAGGACAGACAAGCACAGATACGCAGTATTTT.